This TCR beta chain was sequenced during a study of human T cells and chemical hapten exposure. Across the study: The patient population, which was mostly female, had alopecia areata, totalis or universalis. Broader study findings: Alopecia in all donors means immunity may differ from healthy individuals.

Regarding time point: patch test 1, 2 weeks after DPC sensitization. As for treatment: therapeutic diphenylcyclopropenone sensitization with weekly scalp DPC. RNA extraction used unfractionated whole blood as the source of total RNA. At least ten counts were recorded for this clonotype. Its target is unknown. CDR1 and CDR2 (germline): MNHEY, SVGEGT. The CDR3 sequence is 15 residues long. Trimming took 2 bases from V and 3 from J, leaving 13 bases between them. One entry per CDR3 protein results from TCRdb running MiXCR on the RACE reads. The table lists about 380,000 distinct CDR3 sequences, approximately 5.1% of them singletons, with around 2.3% in the top ten.

This sequence joins TRBV6-2 or TRBV6-3 and TRBJ1-1, with TRBD1 as a possible D gene (6 bases). This sample comprised whole blood, obtained in connection with sensitization to the hapten diphenylcyclopropenone (DPC). This TCR was recovered from a woman aged 45 to 65 with alopecia areata. Some clones in this sample may be carry-over from other donors' samples. In DNA, the CDR3 is TGTGCCAGCAGTTACCAGTCGCAGGGGTACACTGAAGCTTTCTTT. Translated: CASSYQSQGYTEAFF.